This is a list of T cell receptor beta chains from one sample in a study of blood T cell repertoires in COVID-19. Using immunoSEQ multiplex PCR, the repertoire was profiled, and TCRdb retains in-frame clones only, with some absent. Among about 32,000 clones listed, roughly 85% were seen once. The sample consisted of peripheral blood. The receptors originated from a man in his sixties with active or convalescent COVID-19. CDR3s leave out the opening cysteine and the closing phenylalanine or tryptophan. Fields, in order: J gene, V gene, CDR3 protein.

>TRBJ1-1|TRBV9
ASSVGSDLMNTEAF
>TRBJ1-2|TRBV29-1
SVESGILNGYT
>TRBJ1-2|TRBV6-2/TRBV6-3
ASSQILNREPFYGYT
>TRBJ1-2|TRBV6-5
ASSRTEGYGYT
>TRBJ2-6|TRBV24-1
ATSDLHPQGSGANVLT
>TRBJ1-2|TRBV5-4
ASSLGQGAVYGYT
>TRBJ2-3|TRBV10-3
AISGLAGGTDTQY
>TRBJ2-1|TRBV5-1
ASSPAVGRSYNEQF
>TRBJ1-5|TRBV2
ASSHREGQPQH
>TRBJ1-1|TRBV28
ASSLLGGRVAF
>TRBJ2-1|TRBV27
ASSYRIYNEQF
>TRBJ2-1|TRBV5-4
ASSFEGSSYNEQF
>TRBJ2-1|TRBV11-2
ASSPGGATWYNEQF
>TRBJ1-5|TRBV5-4
ASSLAGGNQPQH
>TRBJ1-1|TRBV24-1
ATAPVQGARDTEAF
>TRBJ2-5|TRBV19
ASSITGFGETQY
>TRBJ2-3|TRBV9
ASTMGGGADTQY
>TRBJ2-1|TRBV7-2
ASSLGAGRAGNEQF
>TRBJ1-2|TRBV25-1
ASSFSRVKGAVGYT
>TRBJ1-3|TRBV7-9
ASSPQGSGNTIY
>TRBJ2-2|TRBV30
AWVDRANTGELF
>TRBJ2-5|TRBV7-7
ASSLATGGQETQY
>TRBJ2-3|TRBV10-2
ASHLAGATDTQY
>TRBJ2-3|TRBV3-1/TRBV3-2
ASSPGLAGASGGADTQY
>TRBJ2-2|TRBV7-6
ASSSLPGTSLNTGELF
>TRBJ1-1|TRBV3-1/TRBV3-2
ASSQVPGMNTEAF
>TRBJ1-5|TRBV28
ASSFAGQGFPEPQH
>TRBJ2-2|TRBV10-3
ATREGGNTGELF
>TRBJ1-2|TRBV6-6
ASSFTGTGDGYT
>TRBJ1-2|TRBV5-4
ASSLVGTGRKGYT
>TRBJ1-6|TRBV3-1/TRBV3-2
ASSQEGHYNSPLH
>TRBJ2-2|TRBV5-1
ASSLTGQAGTGELF
>TRBJ2-3|TRBV6-4
ASARLAGTDTQY
>TRBJ2-3|TRBV10-3
AISELGGFTDTQY
>TRBJ2-4|TRBV2
ATGGQGLRSNIQY
>TRBJ2-5|TRBV3-1/TRBV3-2
ASSQDQLAGQETQY
>TRBJ1-6|TRBV19
ASSRGTDRSSYNSPLH
>TRBJ1-5|TRBV6-5
ASSYETASNNQPQH
>TRBJ1-5|TRBV20-1
SASHHRGGNQPQH
>TRBJ1-1|TRBV18
ASSPPGGQGTMNTEAF
>TRBJ1-2|TRBV2
ASEGRDREIHLYGYT
>TRBJ1-2|TRBV14
ASSQDRAYGYT
>TRBJ1-2|TRBV19
ASGEVANYGYT
>TRBJ1-6|TRBV5-1
ASRATEDNSPLH
>TRBJ1-2|TRBV19
ASSGTALKYGYT
>TRBJ2-3|TRBV19
ASKGRGADTQY
>TRBJ1-2|TRBV11-2
ASSLPGVGYGYT
>TRBJ1-1|TRBV6-4
ASKDRMNTEAF
>TRBJ1-3|TRBV5-6
ASSSRGSGNTIY
>TRBJ1-1|TRBV28
ASSPPTGVYIEAF
>TRBJ1-5|TRBV6-1
ASSDQTYSNQPQH